The 4 T cell receptor beta chains below were found in one sample sequenced in a study of blood T cell repertoires in COVID-19. The assay was immunoSEQ multiplex PCR, and TCRdb's table has in-frame clones only and misses some. The table records 450,000 or so clones, roughly 89% of them present only once. Sequenced material: peripheral blood. These receptor sequences come from a man between 18 and 29 years old with COVID-19, enrolled during active disease.

The chain recombines TRBV7-9 with TRBJ2-3, with D tentatively TRBD2 (6 bases). Per germline, CDR1 SEHNR and CDR2 FQNEAQ (reference sequence). V lost 6 bases, J lost 5 bases, and 18 bases lay in between. The CDR3 runs to 15 residues. The CDR3 bases are TGTGCCAGCAGAGCCCGGGACTCCGGAGGAGATACGCAGTATTTT. Translated: CASRARDSGGDTQYF. Looking up the rest from reference TRBV7-9 and TRBJ2-3 gives the full variable domain: DTGVSQNPRHKITKRGQNVTFRCDPISEHNRLYWYRQTLGQGPEFLTYFQNEAQLEKSRLLSDRFSAERPKGSFSTLEIQRTEQGDSAMYLCASRARDSGGDTQYFGPGTRLTVL.

V gene TRBV19 combines with J gene TRBJ1-2, with 7 bases lining up with TRBD1. The germline V gene encodes CDR1 LNHDA and CDR2 SQIVND (reference sequence). The CDR3 runs 15 residues. V shed 7 bases and J 0 bases; nucleotides not matched to a gene: 8. The CDR3 reads CASILRDRANYGYTF. The CDR3 DNA is TGTGCCAGTATCCTCCGGGACAGAGCTAACTATGGCTACACCTTC.

Only a few counts were recorded for this clone. This chain links TRBV3-1 (or the pseudogene TRBV3-2) with TRBJ2-7; 8 nucleotides agree with TRBD2. CDR1 is LGHDT, CDR2 YNNKEL, per germline (reference sequence). J lost 3 bases, V lost 3 bases, and 4 bases had no gene match. This CDR3 region has 14 residues. CDR3 DNA: TGTGCCAGCAGCCAGTTTAGCGGGATCTACGAGCAGTACTTC. This gives the protein CASSQFSGIYEQYF.

V and J are TRBV21-1 and TRBJ2-7; TRBD2, the D gene given by the table, was not confirmed from the DNA. TRBV21-1 is flagged as a pseudogene. This CDR3 contains 13 residues. CDR3: CASSKSTGYEQYF. The CDR3 DNA sequence: TGTGCCAGCAGCAAGTCTACGGGCTACGAGCAGTACTTC.